This entry describes one T cell receptor (beta chain). What it binds is not known. The data belong to a study of T cells in narcolepsy. Study-wide context: Donors had narcolepsy type 1 or type 2, or were healthy controls.

Study-level results: Autoreactive HCRT-specific and TRIB2-specific clonotypes were marked in same-patient CSF-versus-blood CD4+ comparisons.

Data came from immunoSEQ multiplex PCR; TCRdb stores just in-frame clones and leaves some out. The sample has tens of thousands of clones; just under 85% are singletons. Material: CD45RA- memory CD4+ T cells from PBMCs. This clonotype originated in a human donor with narcolepsy.

In nucleotides, the CDR3 is TGCGCCAGCAGAAGACAGAACACTGAAGCTTTCTTT. Translated: CASRRQNTEAFF. The rearrangement links TRBV10-1 to TRBJ1-1; D remains unclear. Germline V CDR1 and CDR2: WNHNN, SYGVQD (reference sequence). CDR3 size: 12 residues. The V and J ends lost 6 bases and 1 base respectively, with 6 bases between them.